The 14 T cell receptor beta chains reported below all come from one sample, sequenced in a study of T cell changes during pregnancy in multiple sclerosis. Assay: immunoSEQ multiplex PCR; the TCRdb copy retains only in-frame clones and omits some. The top ten hold less than 2.5% of the sample, which has under 80,000 clones, 85% to 95% seen once. The sequencing used peripheral blood, collected before pregnancy. All receptors come from a female donor with multiple sclerosis, enrolled in a pregnancy study.

The chain uses TRBV9 and TRBJ2-2; 8 bases map to TRBD2. The J segment lost 6 bases and the V segment lost 0 bases, leaving 4 bases of the junction unmatched. The germline gives CDR1 SGDLS, CDR2 YYNGEE. The CDR3 is made up of 15 amino acids. The DNA for the CDR3 is TGTGCCAGCAGCGTAGCCTCACTAGCGGCCGGGGAGCTGTTTTTT. Its protein is CASSVASLAAGELFF. Using reference TRBV9 and TRBJ2-2 for the parts outside the CDR3, the full variable domain is DSGVTQTPKHLITATGQRVTLRCSPRSGDLSVYWYQQSLDQGLQFLIQYYNGEERAKGNILERFSAQQFPDLHSELNLSSLELGDSALYFCASSVASLAAGELFFGEGSRLTVL.

The genes are TRBV6-1 and TRBJ1-4, with 7 bases aligning to TRBD1. The trim removed 2 bases at V and 4 bases at J, leaving 4 bases unmatched. Per the germline V gene, CDR1 is MNHNS and CDR2 is SASEGT. This CDR3 region has 15 residues. In nucleotides, the CDR3 is TGTGCCAGCAGTGAAAGGGGACAGATTAATGAAAAACTGTTTTTT. The encoded protein is CASSERGQINEKLFF.

The chain recombines TRBV27 with TRBJ2-2; 7 bases map to TRBD1. With 4 bases clipped from V and 5 bases from J, the junction kept 1 base outside the gene matches. The CDR3 runs to 13 residues. From germline, CDR1 is MNHEY and CDR2 SMNVEV (reference sequence). CDR3 in DNA: TGTGCCAGCAGTTCACAGGGGACCGGGGAGCTGTTTTTT. As protein: CASSSQGTGELFF.

This chain connects TRBV18 to TRBJ2-7; 8 bases agree with TRBD1. With 2 bases clipped from V and 2 bases from J, the junction kept 5 bases outside the gene matches. CDR1 is KGHSH, CDR2 LQKENI, per germline. This CDR3 spans 15 amino acids. CDR3 protein: CASSPRTGNAYEQYF. CDR3 nucleotide sequence: TGTGCCAGCTCACCAAGGACAGGGAACGCCTACGAGCAGTACTTC.

The V call is TRBV13, the J call TRBJ2-2; D is unresolved. The CDR3 is 13 residues long. Trimming left V 4 bases short and J 2 bases short, with 5 bases between. Germline CDR1 reads PRHDT; CDR2 reads FYEKMQ (reference sequence). The CDR3 spells CASSSYNTGELFF. CDR3 sequence (DNA): TGTGCCAGCAGCTCCTATAACACCGGGGAGCTGTTTTTT.

The chain employs TRBV15 and TRBJ2-3, with D unresolved. V lost 0 bases, J lost 9 bases, and 10 bases lay in between. The CDR3 totals 13 residues. Germline V lookup: CDR1 LNHNV, CDR2 YYDKDF (reference sequence). The CDR3 region has the DNA TGTGCCACCAGCAGAGACGCAGCAGGCACGCAGTATTTT. It encodes CATSRDAAGTQYF.

The chain recombines TRBV2 with TRBJ2-6; 9 bases align to TRBD2. V dropped 7 bases and J dropped 0; count of bases not matched to a gene: 7. This CDR3 has 17 residues. Germline-derived CDR1 and CDR2 are SNHLY and FYNNEI. In nucleotides, the CDR3 is TGTGCCAGCATTTGGTTAGCGGGAGACTCTGGGGCCAACGTCCTGACTTTC. Protein sequence: CASIWLAGDSGANVLTF.

The V call is TRBV5-6, the J call TRBJ2-6; 8 bases match TRBD1. V trimming: 1 base; J trimming: 0 bases; junction bases outside the gene matches: 6. CDR1 and CDR2 (germline): SGHDT, YYEEEE. This CDR3 contains 18 residues. CDR3 protein: CASSLSDRGPSGANVLTF. CDR3 DNA: TGTGCCAGCAGCTTGTCTGACAGGGGACCCTCTGGGGCCAACGTCCTGACTTTC.

This clone was observed a few times. The V call is TRBV4-3, the J call TRBJ1-4, with 10 bases lining up with TRBD1. The ends lost 0 bases at V and 8 bases at J; junction bases unmatched: 9. Germline V gives CDR1 LGHNA, CDR2 YSLEER. This CDR3 is 17 amino acids long. CDR3 residues: CASSQDGTGAGKEKLFF. In nucleotides, the CDR3 is TGCGCCAGCAGCCAAGATGGGACAGGGGCAGGAAAGGAAAAACTGTTTTTT.

The CDR3 DNA sequence: TGTGCCAGTAGCCCCGCGGGGAGCAGGGGGTACTATGGCTACACCTTC. Translating it yields CASSPAGSRGYYGYTF. The chain is built from TRBV19 and TRBJ1-2; 7 bases fit TRBD1. There are 16 residues in the CDR3. In germline, CDR1 is LNHDA, CDR2 SQIVND (reference sequence). The J segment lost 3 bases and the V segment lost 6 bases, leaving 13 bases of the junction unmatched.

CDR3 loop: CASSLGESGETQYF. The CDR3 region has the DNA TGCGCCAGCAGCCTAGGAGAGTCGGGAGAGACCCAGTACTTC. This sequence joins TRBV5-1 and TRBJ2-5; D is uncertain. Germline assignment: CDR1 SGHRS and CDR2 YFSETQ. Trimming removed 4 bases at V and 4 bases at J, with 14 bases between. The CDR3 is 14 residues long.

This clone appeared a few times. J is TRBJ2-2 and V is TRBV5-4, with 8 bases matching TRBD2. Germline V gene lookup returns CDR1 SGHNT and CDR2 YYREEE (reference sequence). Trimming cost V 5 bases and J 7 bases; bases outside gene matches: 10. The CDR3 has 15 amino acids. The CDR3: CASSPGLGGNGELFF. Written as DNA, the CDR3 is TGTGCCAGCAGTCCGGGACTAGGGGGTAACGGGGAGCTGTTTTTT.

The chain employs TRBV13 and TRBJ2-5; D unclear. The germline V and J ends were trimmed by 5 bases and 5 bases, with 18 bases remaining between them. The CDR3 is 15 residues long. Germline V gene data show CDR1 as PRHDT and CDR2 as FYEKMQ (reference sequence). CDR3 loop: CASSKIKPHMETQYF. CDR3 nucleotide sequence: TGTGCCAGCAGCAAAATAAAACCCCACATGGAGACCCAGTACTTC.

The rearrangement joins TRBV4-3 to TRBJ2-1; 12 bases are a match to TRBD1. CDR1 and CDR2 (germline): LGHNA, YSLEER. CDR3 length equals 17 residues. V shed 1 base and J 8 bases; nucleotides not matched to a gene: 9. CDR3 protein: CASSQGPVGQGADEQFF. The DNA of the CDR3 is TGCGCCAGCAGCCAAGGGCCGGTGGGACAGGGGGCCGATGAGCAGTTCTTC.